The 22 T cell receptor beta chains below were found in one sample sequenced in a study of blood T cell repertoires in COVID-19. TCRdb's copy holds only in-frame clones and misses some; the assay was immunoSEQ multiplex PCR. The sample holds nearly 200,000 clones; about nine tenths are singletons and the top ten take roughly 0.78%. Source material: peripheral blood. The source is a woman in her seventies with acute or convalescent COVID-19.

The chain combines TRBV6-2 or TRBV6-3 with TRBJ1-3, with 9 bases matching TRBD1. The J segment lost 2 bases and the V segment lost 6 bases, leaving 2 bases of the junction unmatched. Per the germline V gene, CDR1 is MNHEY and CDR2 is SVGEGT. CDR3 size: 14 residues. For the CDR3, the DNA is TGTGCCAGCAGCGGGACAGGGCCTGGAAACACCATATATTTT. Translated, it gives CASSGTGPGNTIYF.

CDR3 sequence: CASSSRDRGNYGYTF. The CDR3 bases are TGTGCCAGCAGCTCCCGGGACAGGGGTAACTATGGCTACACCTTC. The V and J genes are TRBV7-9 and TRBJ1-2; the match to TRBD1 covers 10 bases. Germline trimming cut 4 bases from V and 1 base from J; bases unmatched to any gene: 3. This CDR3 region has 15 residues. In germline, CDR1 is SEHNR, CDR2 FQNEAQ (reference sequence).

This clone was seen a single time. The CDR3 coding sequence is TGTGCCAGCAGCGTAGTGGGACAGGGGCTCGCCGGGGAGCTGTTTTTT. It encodes CASSVVGQGLAGELFF. The chain carries TRBV9 and TRBJ2-2; TRBD1 matches 10 bases. Germline CDR1 reads SGDLS; CDR2 reads YYNGEE. The CDR3 contains 16 residues. Germline trimming cut 0 bases from V and 6 bases from J; bases unmatched to any gene: 5.

The CDR3 DNA sequence: TGTGCCAGCAGCCCCAGGGACAGCGAAGGCTACACCTTC. Its translation is CASSPRDSEGYTF. V and J are TRBV7-9 and TRBJ1-2; TRBD1 matches 7 bases. This CDR3 has 13 residues. Germline CDR1 reads SEHNR; CDR2 reads FQNEAQ (reference sequence). V lost 5 bases, J lost 8 bases, and 8 bases stayed unmatched.

This CDR3 reads CASSLQSGDQETQYF. The CDR3, as DNA: TGCGCCAGCAGCCTACAGTCGGGGGACCAAGAGACCCAGTACTTC. This sequence joins TRBV5-1 and TRBJ2-5, with D possibly matching TRBD2 (6 bases). Germline CDR1 reads SGHRS; CDR2 reads YFSETQ. This CDR3 is 15 amino acids long. Trimming shortened V by 4 bases and J by 0 bases, and 13 bases separated the two germline ends.

This chain links TRBV20-1 with TRBJ2-3; TRBD2 aligns across 8 bases. CDR1 is DFQATT and CDR2 is SNEGSKA in the germline V gene (reference sequence). The CDR3 loop spans 14 amino acids. With V trimmed by 3 bases and J by 4 bases, 6 bases remained unmatched. CDR3 amino acids: CSASTSGSADTQYF. The CDR3 DNA follows: TGCAGTGCTAGTACCAGCGGGAGTGCAGATACGCAGTATTTT.

V gene TRBV19 combines with J gene TRBJ2-1; 8 bases agree with TRBD2. Germline V gene sequence: CDR1 LNHDA, CDR2 SQIVND (reference sequence). The CDR3 consists of 17 residues. V was clipped by 4 bases and J by 6 bases; unmatched bases: 14. CDR3 loop: CASSTFFSGANANEQFF. CDR3 sequence (DNA): TGTGCCAGTAGTACCTTTTTTAGCGGGGCTAACGCCAATGAGCAGTTCTTC.

This clone was counted between two and nine times. The CDR3, as DNA: TGTGCCAGCAGCCGAACTAGCGGGAGCATTGAGACCCAGTACTTC. It specifies CASSRTSGSIETQYF. The rearrangement links TRBV4-2 to TRBJ2-5, with 11 bases that match TRBD2. V lost 4 bases and J lost 5; bases outside the gene matches: 6. The germline gives CDR1 LGHNA, CDR2 YNFKEQ. This CDR3 contains 15 residues.

The chain has TRBV6-2 or TRBV6-3 and TRBJ1-1, with 8 bases fitting TRBD1. CDR1 is MNHEY, CDR2 SVGEGT, per germline. This CDR3 is 14 amino acids long. Trimming removed 4 bases from V and 4 bases from J; junction bases left unmatched: 5. This CDR3 reads CASSSGGAGTEAFF. The DNA for the CDR3 is TGTGCCAGCAGTTCAGGGGGCGCCGGCACTGAAGCTTTCTTT.

This clone appeared once. The CDR3: CAVQGWTEAFF. The CDR3 bases are TGTGCCGTACAGGGGTGGACTGAAGCTTTCTTT. The rearrangement uses TRBV19 and TRBJ1-1, with TRBD1 matching over 7 bases. Germline-derived CDR1 and CDR2 are LNHDA and SQIVND (reference sequence). This CDR3 comprises 11 residues. V shed 11 bases and J 5 bases; nucleotides not matched to a gene: 5.

This clone was picked up one time. This chain joins TRBV18 and TRBJ2-2, with 8 positions matching TRBD1. Germline lookup yields CDR1 KGHSH and CDR2 LQKENI. This CDR3 spans 15 amino acids. V lost 5 bases, J lost 3 bases, and 5 bases stayed unmatched. This CDR3 is CASSTGQGDTGELFF. The CDR3 nucleotides read TGTGCCAGCTCAACCGGACAGGGAGACACCGGGGAGCTGTTTTTT.

The rearrangement links TRBV6-5 to TRBJ1-3; 7 bases align to TRBD1. V was clipped by 0 bases and J by 3 bases; unmatched bases: 5. This CDR3 is 16 amino acids long. Germline assignment: CDR1 MNHEY and CDR2 SVGAGI. Here the CDR3 DNA reads TGTGCCAGCAGTTACTCGGGGACAGCGTTTGGAAACACCATATATTTT. This sequence encodes CASSYSGTAFGNTIYF.

This clone was detected once. The chain employs TRBV9 and TRBJ1-1, with 8 bases matching TRBD1. V gave up 3 bases and J gave up 4 bases; unmatched junction bases: 2. The germline CDR1 and CDR2 sequences are SGDLS and YYNGEE. This CDR3 is built from 13 residues. CDR3 loop: CASSEQGGTEAFF. DNA for the CDR3: TGTGCCAGCAGCGAACAGGGGGGCACTGAAGCTTTCTTT.

The genes are TRBV6-4 and TRBJ1-2; no reliable D call. This CDR3 region has 15 residues. CDR1 and CDR2 (germline): MRHNA, SNTAGT. V was shortened by 6 bases and J by 2 bases, with 16 bases between the two germline ends. The DNA for the CDR3 is TGTGCCAGCAGCAAGGAAGAGGGCCAAAACTATGGCTACACCTTC. This encodes CASSKEEGQNYGYTF.

This chain uses TRBV27 with TRBJ1-3; 9 bases are shared with TRBD1. CDR1 MNHEY and CDR2 SMNVEV come from the germline V gene (reference sequence). The CDR3 contains 17 residues. Trimming took 4 bases from V and 3 from J; bases not matched to a gene: 10. The CDR3 sequence: CASSSGTGPINGNTIYF. For the CDR3, the DNA is TGTGCCAGCAGTTCCGGGACAGGGCCTATTAATGGAAACACCATATATTTT.

The gene calls are TRBV15 and TRBJ1-5; D is possibly TRBD1 (6 bases). Germline V gene sequence: CDR1 LNHNV, CDR2 YYDKDF (reference sequence). V lost 3 bases, J lost 0 bases, and 12 bases lay in between. The CDR3 totals 16 residues. The CDR3 DNA is TGTGCCACCAGCAGGGCAACAGGGACTAGCAATCAGCCCCAGCATTTT. This sequence encodes CATSRATGTSNQPQHF.

This chain connects TRBV19 to TRBJ2-5, with 9 nucleotides matching TRBD2. The CDR3 spans 15 residues. V was clipped by 8 bases and J by 5 bases; unmatched bases: 12. CDR1 and CDR2 from the germline V gene are LNHDA and SQIVND (reference sequence). The CDR3 here is CASSDGLAGMETQYF. The CDR3 region has the DNA TGTGCCAGTTCTGACGGTCTAGCGGGAATGGAGACCCAGTACTTC. Full variable domain (remainder filled in from reference TRBV19 and TRBJ2-5): DGGITQSPKYLFRKEGQNVTLSCEQNLNHDAMYWYRQDPGQGLRLIYYSQIVNDFQKGDIAEGYSVSREKKESFPLTVTSAQKNPTAFYLCASSDGLAGMETQYFGPGTRLLVL.

The rearrangement links TRBV19 to TRBJ2-2, with 7 nucleotides matching TRBD2. The CDR3 is 16 residues long. The ends lost 5 bases at V and 7 bases at J; junction bases unmatched: 13. Germline V CDR1 and CDR2: LNHDA, SQIVND (reference sequence). The CDR3 spells CASSSRGGPQGGELFF. The CDR3 region has the DNA TGTGCCAGTAGTTCGCGGGGAGGGCCCCAGGGCGGGGAGCTGTTTTTT.

This clone is a singleton in its sample. The chain couples TRBV11-3 to TRBJ2-7; D possibly corresponds to TRBD2 (7 bases). CDR1 is SGHNT and CDR2 is YENEEA in the germline V gene. This CDR3 region has 15 residues. The V end lost 1 base, the J end lost 1 base, and 11 bases lay between the germline ends. CDR3 sequence: CASSLGGGLSYEQYF. CDR3 coding DNA: TGTGCCAGCAGCTTAGGGGGGGGCTTATCCTACGAGCAGTACTTC.

This chain uses TRBV6-6 with TRBJ1-5; no reliable D call. V was clipped by 8 bases and J by 6 bases, with 14 bases between them. Germline V gene lookup returns CDR1 MNHNY and CDR2 SVGAGI (reference sequence). This CDR3 region has 13 residues. The CDR3 nucleotides are TGTGCCAGCGGGGAGGGAGGGATTCAGCCCCAGCATTTT. It translates to CASGEGGIQPQHF.

This rearrangement joins TRBV7-2 to TRBJ2-3; 8 bases map to TRBD1. This CDR3 has 15 residues. Germline V gene sequence: CDR1 SGHTA, CDR2 FQGNSA. With 1 base clipped from V and 2 bases from J, the junction kept 2 bases outside the gene matches. CDR3 loop: CASSLGTGYTDTQYF. The CDR3 nucleotides read TGTGCCAGCAGCTTAGGGACAGGGTACACAGATACGCAGTATTTT.

This clone came up once. V and J are TRBV6-5 and TRBJ2-7; 8 nucleotides agree with TRBD1. This CDR3 is 13 amino acids long. J lost 4 bases, V lost 8 bases, and 7 bases had no gene match. Germline-derived CDR1 and CDR2 are MNHEY and SVGAGI. The CDR3 here is CASGQGRKYEQYF. Here the CDR3 DNA reads TGTGCCAGCGGACAGGGACGGAAATACGAGCAGTACTTC.